The sequence of this TCR beta chain was determined in a study of T-cell memory formation after mild COVID-19. As for this clonotype: Its matching antigen is unknown.

General study results and limits: CD4+ clones that contracted lay mainly in CM and EM; CD8+ ones lay in EMRA.

5'RACE with constant-segment primers yielded barcoded, UMI-tagged TCR alpha and TCR beta cDNA libraries. TCRdb re-called the 5' RACE reads through MiXCR, storing one row per CDR3 protein. The sample shows hundreds of thousands of distinct CDR3 sequences, about 16% of them seen only once. With 5 bases removed from V and 2 bases from J, the gap between germline ends came to 6 bases. The CDR3 consists of 13 residues. The germline CDR1 and CDR2 sequences are MNHNY and SVGAGI (reference sequence). This sequence originates from a man in his late teens or twenties who had mild COVID-19 (a few samples of this study predate the infection). Cell type and time point are not known. The chain recombines TRBV6-6 with TRBJ1-4; D gene unclear. Input material: PBMCs or a T cell subset sorted from them (not recorded which). The CDR3 DNA sequence: TGTGCCAGCAGTCCCTACACTAATGAAAAACTGTTTTTT. Its protein product is CASSPYTNEKLFF.